Sequencing of this T cell receptor (beta chain) was carried out in a study of T cells in Graves' hyperthyroidism and ophthalmopathy (dated by TCRdb to about 2019). For context, the study as a whole: TCR V-J signatures able to tell the groups apart were searched for in a discovery cohort of 95 to 100 patients, of whom more than 40 had Graves' ophthalmopathy and roughly 58 had stable Graves' hyperthyroidism. Prospective prediction of ophthalmopathy was tested in an independent validation cohort of some 19 hyperthyroidism patients and some 17 patients who later progressed to ophthalmopathy. For training and testing, the approximately 97 patients in the discovery cohort were randomly divided in a 7:3 ratio. Thyroid tissue and blood T-cell repertoires from six or seven Graves' hyperthyroidism patients were also compared in the study. After sampling, hyperthyroidism patients received methimazole starting at 30 mg daily, and ophthalmopathy patients received high-dose intravenous methylprednisolone. TCR Vbeta CDR3 sequencing of 130 to 150 peripheral blood samples (43 ophthalmopathy, some 75 hyperthyroidism and some 17 progressor patients) is reported in the paper. The full study reports these points: A 13 V-J signature model separated ophthalmopathy from stable hyperthyroidism, with 87.88% sensitivity and 81.08% specificity in cross-validation and 80%/75% in testing. No statistical method was used to fix the sample size in advance, and group allocation was not hidden from the investigators. Most expanded thyroid clonotypes (frequency above 0.001) were also detected in blood, a finding suggesting that blood repertoires may reflect thyroid immune responses. During validation, the model predicted progression to ophthalmopathy a median of roughly 7.1 months ahead of onset, with just under 71% sensitivity and about 72% specificity.

Any patient with an uncontrolled infection, another autoimmune disease, pregnancy or lactation was excluded. Diagnoses relied on clinical symptoms, serum thyroxine and TRAb, thyroid ultrasound and orbital computed tomography. Total RNA was extracted using Trizol reagent, and RNA quality was assessed on an Agilent 2100 Bioanalyzer. After removal of 4 bases from V and 9 bases from J, the junction retains 6 bases not matched to a gene. From its cysteine to its phenylalanine, the CDR3 spans 13 amino acids. Only the CDR3 DNA stays, 39 bases, in frame from base 1. CDR1 and CDR2, per the germline V gene (reference sequence), are LNHDA and SQIVND. TCR beta CDR3 regions were amplified from RNA transcripts. A first-round RT-PCR of the TCR CDR3 used the HTBI primer set with the Qiagen OneStep RT-PCR kit. Libraries were constructed in a second round of multiplex PCR, after which size selection and purification were performed. Paired-end sequencing of the libraries was performed with 100 bp reads on an Illumina HiSeq2000. For the original study's pipeline: Raw data were processed with SOAPnuke, discarding reads with adapters, uncalled bases, mean Phred below 15, or no exact constant-primer or identifier match. High-quality paired reads were merged using COPE v1.2.5, and each unique nucleotide sequence was defined as a clonotype. MiTCR v1.1 was used to align clonotypes to the IMGT TRBV, TRBD and TRBJ reference segments. The analysis included only V-J combinations with a frequency above 0.0001, which together covered 99% to 99.2% of the repertoires. A TCS score was defined as the ratio between F50 (clonal expansion) and ExV (chaos), using BLOSUM62-based TCRdist between CDR3 peptides within each V-J. Welch's t-statistics and random forest reduced around 550 V-J features to around 14, which were used in a naive Bayes classifier (R e1071). Thyroid-blood repertoire similarity was quantified with the Morisita-Horn index. TCRdb reprocessing: public reads trimmed at Q25 with fastp, clones called with MiXCR, in-frame beta chains kept. Rows matching on CDR3 protein sequence are summarized as one entry with the most common DNA and genes. The V and J calls follow TCRdb's processing rather than the paper's. Here the sample has approximately 700,000 distinct CDR3 sequences; just under 45% occur a single time. About 7.7% of the sample lies in the top ten.

This clonotype was counted a few times. It lacks a known antigen. Base qualities were left out, and no much larger clone turns up one base away. The sequenced sample was peripheral blood or thyroid tissue (not recorded which). The sequence joins TRBV19 to TRBJ1-5, with 7 middle bases fitting TRBD1. The clonotype was recovered from an adult man with Graves' disease, either hyperthyroidism or ophthalmopathy (not recorded which). This receptor has the CDR3 CASSNTGVWPQHF. The DNA is as follows: TGTGCCAGTAGTAATACAGGGGTTTGGCCCCAGCATTTT.